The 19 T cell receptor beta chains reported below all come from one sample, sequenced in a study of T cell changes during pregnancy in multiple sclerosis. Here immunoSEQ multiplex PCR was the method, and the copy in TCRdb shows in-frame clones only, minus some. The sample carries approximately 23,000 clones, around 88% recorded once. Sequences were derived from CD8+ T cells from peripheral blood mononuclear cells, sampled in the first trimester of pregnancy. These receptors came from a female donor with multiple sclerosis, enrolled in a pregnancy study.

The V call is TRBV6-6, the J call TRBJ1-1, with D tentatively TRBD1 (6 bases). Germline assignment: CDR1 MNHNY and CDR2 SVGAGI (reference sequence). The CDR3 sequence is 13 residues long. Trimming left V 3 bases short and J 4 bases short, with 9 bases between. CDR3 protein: CASSYGGTTEAFF. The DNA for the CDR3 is TGTGCCAGCAGTTATGGGGGCACCACTGAAGCTTTCTTT.

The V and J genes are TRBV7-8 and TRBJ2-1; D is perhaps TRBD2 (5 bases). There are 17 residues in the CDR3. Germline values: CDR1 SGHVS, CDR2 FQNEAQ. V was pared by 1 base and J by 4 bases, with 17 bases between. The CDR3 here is CASSLDPRAVRYNEQFF. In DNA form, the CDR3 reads TGTGCCAGCAGCTTAGACCCCCGAGCGGTAAGATACAATGAGCAGTTCTTC.

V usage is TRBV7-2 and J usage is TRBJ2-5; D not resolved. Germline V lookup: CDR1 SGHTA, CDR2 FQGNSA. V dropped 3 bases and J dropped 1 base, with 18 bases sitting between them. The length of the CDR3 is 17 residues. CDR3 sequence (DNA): TGTGCCAGCAGCTTCATTGAGGCTATTACTTCCCAAGAGACCCAGTACTTC. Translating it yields CASSFIEAITSQETQYF. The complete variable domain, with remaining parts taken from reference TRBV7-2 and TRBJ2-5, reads GAGVSQSPSNKVTEKGKDVELRCDPISGHTALYWYRQSLGQGLEFLIYFQGNSAPDKSGLPSDRFSAERTGGSVSTLTIQRTQQEDSAVYLCASSFIEAITSQETQYFGPGTRLLVL.

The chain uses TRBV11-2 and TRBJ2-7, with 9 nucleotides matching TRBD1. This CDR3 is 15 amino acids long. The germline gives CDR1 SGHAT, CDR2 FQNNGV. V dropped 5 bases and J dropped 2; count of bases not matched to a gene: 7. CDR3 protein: CASSANRGRAYEQYF. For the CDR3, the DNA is TGTGCCAGCAGCGCAAACAGGGGGCGCGCCTACGAGCAGTACTTC.

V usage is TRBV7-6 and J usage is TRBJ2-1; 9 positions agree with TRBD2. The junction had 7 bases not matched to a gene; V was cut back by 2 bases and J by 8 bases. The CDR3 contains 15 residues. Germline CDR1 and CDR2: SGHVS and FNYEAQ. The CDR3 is CASSLKTSGIHEQFF. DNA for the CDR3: TGTGCCAGCAGCTTAAAGACTAGCGGTATCCATGAGCAGTTCTTC.

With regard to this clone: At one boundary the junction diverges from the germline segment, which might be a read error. CDR3 residues: CSVEAGVPYEQYF. The CDR3 nucleotides are TGCAGCGTAGAAGCGGGTGTGCCCTACGAGCAGTACTTC. The chain uses TRBV29-1 and TRBJ2-7, with D possibly matching TRBD2 (6 bases). The CDR3 spans 13 residues. The germline CDR1 and CDR2 sequences are SQVTM and ANQGSEA.

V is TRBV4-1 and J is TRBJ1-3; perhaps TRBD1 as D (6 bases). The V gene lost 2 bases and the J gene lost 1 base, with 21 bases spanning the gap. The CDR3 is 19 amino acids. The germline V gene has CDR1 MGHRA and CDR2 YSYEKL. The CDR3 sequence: CASSQSAHSQGQSGNTIYF. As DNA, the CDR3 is TGCGCCAGCAGCCAATCGGCCCATTCACAGGGCCAATCTGGAAACACCATATATTTT.

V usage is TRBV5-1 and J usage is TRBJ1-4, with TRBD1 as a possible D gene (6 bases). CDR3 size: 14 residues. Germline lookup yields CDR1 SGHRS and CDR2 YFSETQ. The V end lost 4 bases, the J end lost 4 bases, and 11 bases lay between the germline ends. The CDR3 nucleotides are TGCGCCAGCAGCGGGACAAGGAATAATGAAAAACTGTTTTTT. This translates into CASSGTRNNEKLFF.

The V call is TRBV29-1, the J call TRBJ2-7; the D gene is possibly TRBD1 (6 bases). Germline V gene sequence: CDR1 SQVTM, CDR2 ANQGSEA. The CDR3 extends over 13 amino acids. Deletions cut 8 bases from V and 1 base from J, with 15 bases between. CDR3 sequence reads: CSILDRTSYEQYF. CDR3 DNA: TGCAGCATTCTCGACAGGACATCCTACGAGCAGTACTTC.

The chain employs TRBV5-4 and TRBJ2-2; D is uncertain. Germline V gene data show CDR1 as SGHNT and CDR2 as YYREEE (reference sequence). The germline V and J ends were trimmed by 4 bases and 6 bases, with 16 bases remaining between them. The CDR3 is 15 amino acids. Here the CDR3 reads CASSDMYSYAGELFF. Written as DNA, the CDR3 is TGTGCCAGCAGCGATATGTACAGCTACGCCGGGGAGCTGTTTTTT.

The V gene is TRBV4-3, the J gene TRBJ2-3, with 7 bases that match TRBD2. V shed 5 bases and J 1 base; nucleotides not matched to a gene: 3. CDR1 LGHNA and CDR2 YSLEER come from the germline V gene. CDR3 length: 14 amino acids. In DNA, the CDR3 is TGCGCCAGCAGCGACAGCGGGGGCACAGATACGCAGTATTTT. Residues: CASSDSGGTDTQYF.

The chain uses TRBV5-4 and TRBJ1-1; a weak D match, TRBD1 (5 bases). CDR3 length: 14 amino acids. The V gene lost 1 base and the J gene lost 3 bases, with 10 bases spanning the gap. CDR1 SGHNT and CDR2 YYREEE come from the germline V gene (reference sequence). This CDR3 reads CASSLSPGDTEAFF. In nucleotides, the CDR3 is TGTGCCAGCAGCTTGTCTCCGGGGGACACTGAAGCTTTCTTT.

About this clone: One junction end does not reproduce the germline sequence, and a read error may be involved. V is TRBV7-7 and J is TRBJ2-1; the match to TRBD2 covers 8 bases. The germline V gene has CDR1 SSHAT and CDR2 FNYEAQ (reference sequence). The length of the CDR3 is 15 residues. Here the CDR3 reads CASSLGLAGFNEQFF. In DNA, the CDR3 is TGTGCTAGCAGCTTAGGTCTAGCGGGCTTTAATGAGCAGTTCTTC.

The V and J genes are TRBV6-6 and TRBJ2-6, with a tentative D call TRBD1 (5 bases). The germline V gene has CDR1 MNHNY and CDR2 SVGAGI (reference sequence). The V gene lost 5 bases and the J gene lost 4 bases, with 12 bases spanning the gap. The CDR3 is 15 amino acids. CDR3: CASSDGSGGANVLTF. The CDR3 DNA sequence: TGTGCCAGCAGTGACGGTTCAGGGGGGGCCAACGTCCTGACTTTC.

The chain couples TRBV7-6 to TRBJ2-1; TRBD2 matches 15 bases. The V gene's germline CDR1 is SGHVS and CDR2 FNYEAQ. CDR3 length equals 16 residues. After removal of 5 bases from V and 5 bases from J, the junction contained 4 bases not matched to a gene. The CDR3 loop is CASSVGLAGGDNEQFF. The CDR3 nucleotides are TGTGCCAGCAGCGTGGGACTAGCGGGAGGAGACAATGAGCAGTTCTTC.

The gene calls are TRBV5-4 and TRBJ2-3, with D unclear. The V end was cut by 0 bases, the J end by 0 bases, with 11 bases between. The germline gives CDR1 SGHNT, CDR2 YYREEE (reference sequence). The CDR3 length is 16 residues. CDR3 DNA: TGTGCCAGCAGCTTGGATGGCCAGACTAGCACAGATACGCAGTATTTT. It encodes CASSLDGQTSTDTQYF.

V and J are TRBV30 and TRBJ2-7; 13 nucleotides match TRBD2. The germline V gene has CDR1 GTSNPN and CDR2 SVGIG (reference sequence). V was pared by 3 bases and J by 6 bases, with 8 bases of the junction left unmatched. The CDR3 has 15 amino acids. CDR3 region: CAWSTGLAGASEQYF. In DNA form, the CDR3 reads TGTGCCTGGAGCACCGGACTAGCGGGAGCTAGCGAGCAGTACTTC.

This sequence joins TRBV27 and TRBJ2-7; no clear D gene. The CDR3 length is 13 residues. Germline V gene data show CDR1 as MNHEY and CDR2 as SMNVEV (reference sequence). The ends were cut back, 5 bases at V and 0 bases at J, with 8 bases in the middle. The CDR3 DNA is TGTGCCAGCAGTGCCTTTAGCTCCTACGAGCAGTACTTC. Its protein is CASSAFSSYEQYF.

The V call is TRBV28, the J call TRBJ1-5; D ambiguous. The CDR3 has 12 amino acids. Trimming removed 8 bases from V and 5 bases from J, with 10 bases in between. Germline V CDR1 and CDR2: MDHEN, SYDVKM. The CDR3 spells CASADKYQPQHF. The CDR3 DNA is TGTGCCAGCGCCGACAAGTATCAGCCCCAGCATTTT.